These 32 T cell receptor beta chains originate from one sample sequenced in a study of T cells expressing NK-cell markers. TCRdb reanalyzed the 5' RACE reads, giving one entry per CDR3 protein sequence and no DNA. The sample has approximately 420,000 distinct CDR3 sequences. The specimen was blood T cells: a sorted CD56 or NKG2C T cell subset, CD4+ or CD8+ T cells, or bulk PBMC T cells (not recorded which). The source is a woman between 50 and 59 years old in good health.

This rearrangement joins TRBV5-6 to TRBJ2-1; TCRdb's assignment of TRBD2 cannot be checked, as there is no DNA. Germline loops: CDR1 SGHDT, CDR2 YYEEEE. This CDR3 spans 15 amino acids. The CDR3 sequence is CASSFSGRATDEQFF.

The V gene is TRBV7-9, the J gene TRBJ2-1; TCRdb picks TRBD2, but there is no DNA to check that call. The CDR3 is 12 residues long. In germline, CDR1 is SEHNR, CDR2 FQNEAQ (reference sequence). The CDR3 spells CASNQPEVEQFF.

The gene calls are TRBV5-5 and TRBJ2-7; TCRdb returns TRBD1, unconfirmable since there is no DNA. The CDR3 covers 13 residues. Looked up from germline, CDR1 is SGHKS and CDR2 is YYEKEE (reference sequence). CDR3 in amino acids: CASSLDPGADEYF.

This sequence joins TRBV6-1 and TRBJ2-1; TCRdb reports TRBD1, a call that lacks DNA to check it against. CDR1 is MNHNS and CDR2 is SASEGT in the germline V gene. The CDR3 loop spans 14 amino acids. The CDR3 loop reads CASNRGSSYNEQFF.

This rearrangement joins TRBV5-1 to TRBJ2-1; the D call from TCRdb, TRBD2, cannot be confirmed without DNA. The CDR3 covers 16 residues. Germline CDR1 SGHRS, CDR2 YFSETQ. CDR3 in amino acids: CASRSSGMGSYNEQFF. Together with reference TRBV5-1 and TRBJ2-1, the CDR3 gives the full variable domain: KAGVTQTPRYLIKTRGQQVTLSCSPISGHRSVSWYQQTPGQGLQFLFEYFSETQRNKGNFPGRFSGRQFSNSRSEMNVSTLELGDSALYLCASRSSGMGSYNEQFFGPGTRLTVL.

The chain uses TRBV7-9 and TRBJ2-3; checking the TCRdb D call of TRBD2 is not possible without DNA. The CDR3 totals 14 residues. Germline CDR1 is SEHNR and CDR2 is FQNEAQ (reference sequence). The CDR3 loop is CASSSKGLSDTQYF.

V gene TRBV7-8 combines with J gene TRBJ1-2; TCRdb's D call, TRBD1, is unchecked because there is no DNA. This CDR3 spans 16 amino acids. The germline gives CDR1 SGHVS, CDR2 FQNEAQ. The CDR3: CASSLGRGRRGDGYTF.

The chain combines TRBV19 with TRBJ2-7; TCRdb designates TRBD1, a call that cannot be tested without DNA. The CDR3 contains 16 residues. Germline V gene lookup returns CDR1 LNHDA and CDR2 SQIVND (reference sequence). The CDR3 protein is CASSKETGRDTVKQYF.

The V call is TRBV6-5, the J call TRBJ1-1. The germline CDR1 and CDR2 sequences are MNHEY and SVGAGI. This CDR3 region has 15 residues. CDR3 loop: CASSYSIGLNTEAFF.

The rearrangement joins TRBV27 to TRBJ2-5; absent DNA, TCRdb's TRBD1 call cannot be checked. CDR1 is MNHEY, CDR2 SMNVEV, per germline (reference sequence). The CDR3 contains 18 residues. CDR3 in amino acids: CASSSIWGDTKNQETQYF.

CDR3 amino acids: CASSLTRISGELFF. The chain recombines TRBV12-3 or TRBV12-4 with TRBJ2-2; without DNA, the TCRdb call of TRBD1 cannot be checked. This CDR3 is built from 14 residues.

V is TRBV7-8 and J is TRBJ1-2; TCRdb selects TRBD1, and the lack of DNA leaves this call unchecked. CDR3 length equals 14 residues. CDR1 and CDR2 (germline): SGHVS, FQNEAQ. CDR3 sequence: CASSARTGGDGYTF. The complete variable domain, with remaining parts taken from reference TRBV7-8 and TRBJ1-2, reads GAGVSQSPRYKVAKRGQDVALRCDPISGHVSLFWYQQALGQGPEFLTYFQNEAQLDKSGLPSDRFFAERPEGSVSTLKIQRTQQEDSAVYLCASSARTGGDGYTFGSGTRLTVV.

The chain's CDR3 is CSARPQTGGFDNEQFF. V is TRBV20-1 and J is TRBJ2-1; TCRdb's D call, TRBD1, is unchecked because there is no DNA. Germline CDR1 reads DFQATT; CDR2 reads SNEGSKA (reference sequence). The CDR3 contains 16 residues.

The rearrangement joins TRBV19 to TRBJ2-1. CDR1 and CDR2 (germline): LNHDA, SQIVND (reference sequence). The CDR3 consists of 12 residues. The CDR3 is CASSPRHNEQFF.

V is TRBV9 and J is TRBJ2-7. The germline V gene has CDR1 SGDLS and CDR2 YYNGEE. This CDR3 region has 15 residues. CDR3 region: CASSVGGSGSYEQYF.

The chain employs TRBV5-1 and TRBJ2-5; TCRdb gives TRBD2 as the D gene, but with no DNA this cannot be confirmed. The germline gives CDR1 SGHRS, CDR2 YFSETQ. The CDR3 is 15 amino acids. The CDR3 spells CASSLEPLKQETQYF.

The V and J genes are TRBV4-1 and TRBJ1-2; TCRdb returns TRBD1, unconfirmable since there is no DNA. The CDR3 spans 13 residues. From germline, CDR1 is MGHRA and CDR2 YSYEKL. The CDR3 reads CASSRTVVDGYTF.

The chain combines TRBV14 with TRBJ2-5; TCRdb names TRBD1, which stays unverified in the absence of DNA. Germline values: CDR1 SGHDN, CDR2 FVKESK. The CDR3 consists of 14 residues. The CDR3 sequence: CASSERDSQETQYF.

The CDR3 protein is CSARPIGKGQETQYF. V is TRBV20-1 and J is TRBJ2-5; the D call from TCRdb, TRBD1, cannot be confirmed without DNA. Germline lookup yields CDR1 DFQATT and CDR2 SNEGSKA (reference sequence). CDR3 length equals 15 residues.

This chain joins TRBV7-8 and TRBJ2-5; the D gene TCRdb calls, TRBD2, cannot be checked with no DNA. The germline CDR1 and CDR2 sequences are SGHVS and FQNEAQ. CDR3 length: 17 residues. The CDR3 here is CASSLGGGRTSEETQYF.

The chain combines TRBV19 with TRBJ2-5; no DNA is available, so the TRBD1 call from TCRdb remains unchecked. The CDR3 sequence is 14 residues long. The germline V gene has CDR1 LNHDA and CDR2 SQIVND (reference sequence). CDR3 sequence: CASSTNRVTETQYF.

CDR3 in amino acids: CASSQHPGTPDYNEQFF. The rearrangement links TRBV4-1 to TRBJ2-1; the TCRdb D gene call, TRBD1, has no DNA to confirm it. CDR1 MGHRA and CDR2 YSYEKL come from the germline V gene. The length of the CDR3 is 17 residues.

The chain is built from TRBV20-1 and TRBJ2-1; TCRdb calls TRBD1, which cannot be checked without DNA. Germline loops: CDR1 DFQATT, CDR2 SNEGSKA (reference sequence). The CDR3 consists of 15 residues. CDR3 sequence: CSAPGQGSSYNEQFF.

The CDR3 reads CASSRMGPNYNEQFF. V gene TRBV5-1 combines with J gene TRBJ2-1; TCRdb selects TRBD1, and the lack of DNA leaves this call unchecked. The germline V gene has CDR1 SGHRS and CDR2 YFSETQ. This CDR3 region has 15 residues.

The V call is TRBV5-6, the J call TRBJ1-6; TCRdb indicates TRBD1, and absent DNA this call remains unverified. Germline loops: CDR1 SGHDT, CDR2 YYEEEE. The CDR3 runs 13 residues. CDR3 sequence reads: CATRHPVNSPLHF.

CDR3 amino acids: CSASRDGAVNEQFF. The chain is built from TRBV20-1 and TRBJ2-1; the TRBD1 assignment by TCRdb is unverifiable without DNA. Germline V lookup: CDR1 DFQATT, CDR2 SNEGSKA (reference sequence). This CDR3 spans 14 amino acids.

The V and J genes are TRBV6-5 and TRBJ1-5. This CDR3 region has 13 residues. Per germline, CDR1 MNHEY and CDR2 SVGAGI. CDR3 amino acids: CASSYAGNQPQHF.

The chain is built from TRBV7-8 and TRBJ2-3; as DNA is missing, the TRBD2 call by TCRdb cannot be tested. The CDR3 has 15 amino acids. The germline V gene has CDR1 SGHVS and CDR2 FQNEAQ. CDR3 amino acids: CASSLPSGDQDTQYF.

The gene calls are TRBV9 and TRBJ2-3; TCRdb's D call of TRBD1 is untestable without DNA. In germline, CDR1 is SGDLS, CDR2 YYNGEE. This CDR3 has 14 amino acids. The CDR3 spells CASSGGGSTDTQYF.

J is TRBJ1-2 and V is TRBV4-1. Germline V gene lookup returns CDR1 MGHRA and CDR2 YSYEKL. The CDR3 totals 13 residues. This CDR3 reads CASSQESRDGYTF.

V usage is TRBV20-1 and J usage is TRBJ2-1; TCRdb indicates TRBD1, and absent DNA this call remains unverified. Germline values: CDR1 DFQATT, CDR2 SNEGSKA (reference sequence). CDR3 length: 17 amino acids. The CDR3 loop is CSARDPPSGDSYNEQFF.

This rearrangement joins TRBV21-1 to TRBJ1-6. TRBV21-1 is marked as a pseudogene. This CDR3 is built from 15 residues. The CDR3 is CASSKTGTVGSPLHF.